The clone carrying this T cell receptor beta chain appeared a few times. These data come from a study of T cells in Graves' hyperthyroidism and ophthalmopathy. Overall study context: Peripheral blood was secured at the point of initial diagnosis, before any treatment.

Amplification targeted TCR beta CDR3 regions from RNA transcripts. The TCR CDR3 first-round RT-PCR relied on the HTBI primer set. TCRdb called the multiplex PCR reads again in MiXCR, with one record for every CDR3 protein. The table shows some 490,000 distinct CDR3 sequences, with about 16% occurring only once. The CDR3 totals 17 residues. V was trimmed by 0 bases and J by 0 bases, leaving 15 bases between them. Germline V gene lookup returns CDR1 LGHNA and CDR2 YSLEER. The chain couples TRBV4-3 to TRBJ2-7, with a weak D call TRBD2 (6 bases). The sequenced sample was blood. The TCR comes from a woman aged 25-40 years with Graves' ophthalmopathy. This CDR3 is CASSQDLEGLSSYEQYF. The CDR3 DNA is TGCGCCAGCAGCCAAGATTTGGAGGGCCTTAGCTCCTACGAGCAGTACTTC.